The 32 T cell receptor beta chains below all came from one sample that was sequenced in a study of shared clonotypes between healthy human individuals. The table came from immunoSEQ multiplex PCR; TCRdb's copy has only in-frame clones and leaves some out. The sample has about 2 million clones; about 95% are singletons. The sequenced sample was naive CD4+ T cells sorted from blood. Sample subset: CD45RA+ positively selected. These receptor sequences come from a man between 18 and 29 years old in good health.

This clone was seen only once. The chain links TRBV30 to TRBJ1-1; 9 nucleotides match TRBD1. The CDR3 runs 15 residues. Germline loops: CDR1 GTSNPN, CDR2 SVGIG (reference sequence). V was clipped by 1 base and J by 4 bases; unmatched bases: 7. The CDR3 DNA sequence: TGTGCCTGGAGTGACAGGGGACAGGGAGGCACTGAAGCTTTCTTT. Its protein is CAWSDRGQGGTEAFF. Drawing the rest from reference TRBV30 and TRBJ1-1, the complete variable domain is SQTIHQWPATLVQPVGSPLSLECTVEGTSNPNLYWYRQAAGRGLQLLFYSVGIGQISSEVPQNLSASRPQDRQFILSSKKLLLSDSGFYLCAWSDRGQGGTEAFFGQGTRLTVV.

This clone showed up just once. The chain couples TRBV6-6 to TRBJ2-7; no clear D gene. Germline assignment: CDR1 MNHNY and CDR2 SVGAGI (reference sequence). V gave up 7 bases and J gave up 0 bases, with 10 bases separating them. This CDR3 spans 13 amino acids. As DNA, the CDR3 is TGTGCCAGCACCCTACATAGCTCCTACGAGCAGTACTTC. As protein: CASTLHSSYEQYF.

The V gene is TRBV10-3, the J gene TRBJ2-3, with 9 bases lining up with TRBD1. Trimming removed 10 bases from V and 5 bases from J; junction bases left unmatched: 10. The length of the CDR3 is 14 residues. Germline V gene data show CDR1 as ENHRY and CDR2 as SYGVKD. The CDR3 loop is CATAGQGSGDTQYF. The CDR3 bases are TGTGCCACAGCTGGACAGGGGTCAGGAGATACGCAGTATTTT.

J is TRBJ2-3 and V is TRBV18, with 15 nucleotides matching TRBD2. The V gene end was trimmed by 6 bases and the J gene end by 2 bases; junction bases not matched to a gene: 3. Germline V lookup: CDR1 KGHSH, CDR2 LQKENI. This CDR3 comprises 16 residues. The CDR3, as DNA: TGTGCCAGCTCGCGGACTAGCGGGGGGGACACAGATACGCAGTATTTT. Protein product: CASSRTSGGDTDTQYF.

This rearrangement joins TRBV2 to TRBJ1-4; tentative D call: TRBD1 (6 bases). CDR3 size: 15 residues. V was trimmed by 5 bases and J by 2 bases, leaving 12 bases between them. Per the germline V gene, CDR1 is SNHLY and CDR2 is FYNNEI. Written as DNA, the CDR3 is TGTGCCAGCAGTCTCGGACAGACGACTAATGAAAAACTGTTTTTT. Protein sequence: CASSLGQTTNEKLFF. The complete variable domain, with remaining parts taken from reference TRBV2 and TRBJ1-4, reads EPEVTQTPSHQVTQMGQEVILRCVPISNHLYFYWYRQILGQKVEFLVSFYNNEISEKSEIFDDQFSVERPDGSNFTLKIRSTKLEDSAMYFCASSLGQTTNEKLFFGSGTQLSVL.

The chain employs TRBV14 and TRBJ1-1; D uncertain. CDR3 length equals 16 residues. Trimming removed 1 base at V and 4 bases at J, with 16 bases between. CDR1 and CDR2 (germline): SGHDN, FVKESK. The CDR3 sequence: CASSQVRPQRSTEAFF. The DNA for the CDR3 is TGTGCCAGCAGCCAAGTCCGGCCCCAGAGGAGCACTGAAGCTTTCTTT.

The CDR3 sequence: CASSDGTGNTQYF. The CDR3 DNA is TGTGCCAGCAGTGATGGTACCGGCAATACGCAGTATTTT. The gene calls are TRBV2 and TRBJ2-3; D is undetermined. Germline CDR1 SNHLY, CDR2 FYNNEI. This CDR3 contains 13 residues. Between the trimmed V and J ends, which lost 3 bases and 7 bases, there was a span of 11 bases.

This rearrangement joins TRBV5-4 to TRBJ1-6; 8 nucleotides line up with TRBD1. The CDR3 is 16 amino acids. After removal of 0 bases from V and 5 bases from J, the junction contained 4 bases not matched to a gene. Germline loops: CDR1 SGHNT, CDR2 YYREEE (reference sequence). CDR3 protein: CASSLGGQGNNSPLHF. The CDR3 DNA sequence: TGTGCCAGCAGCTTGGGAGGACAGGGCAATAATTCACCCCTCCACTTT.

This chain uses TRBV4-2 with TRBJ1-1, with D maybe TRBD1 (6 bases). V lost 0 bases, J lost 5 bases, and 13 bases lay in between. Germline CDR1 LGHNA, CDR2 YNFKEQ. CDR3 length: 15 amino acids. CDR3 amino acids: CASSQDLAGATEAFF. CDR3 bases: TGTGCCAGCAGCCAAGATCTCGCAGGGGCGACTGAAGCTTTCTTT.

V and J are TRBV6-4 and TRBJ2-7, with TRBD1 matching over 9 bases. With 8 bases clipped from V and 5 bases from J, the junction kept 16 bases outside the gene matches. Germline values: CDR1 MRHNA, CDR2 SNTAGT. CDR3 length: 16 residues. The chain's CDR3 is CASASNMGQGQNEQYF. The CDR3 DNA sequence: TGTGCCAGCGCCTCTAATATGGGACAGGGTCAAAACGAGCAGTACTTC.

This clone was counted once. The chain carries TRBV6-1 and TRBJ2-1, with a possible D match to TRBD2 (7 bases). Germline V CDR1 and CDR2: MNHNS, SASEGT. With 0 bases removed from V and 0 bases from J, the gap between germline ends came to 21 bases. The CDR3 runs 20 residues. The DNA for the CDR3 is TGTGCCAGCAGTGAAGCTCCGGGGGGCCTCCAATCTCTCTCCTACAATGAGCAGTTCTTC. Residues: CASSEAPGGLQSLSYNEQFF.

This rearrangement joins TRBV7-8 to TRBJ2-7; 9 nucleotides align to TRBD1. The germline V gene has CDR1 SGHVS and CDR2 FQNEAQ. Trimming at V came to 1 base and at J to 2 bases, leaving 6 bases not matched to a gene. This CDR3 has 16 amino acids. The CDR3 loop reads CASSLVGTGNPYEQYF. CDR3 DNA: TGTGCCAGCAGCTTAGTTGGGACAGGGAACCCCTACGAGCAGTACTTC.

The V and J genes are TRBV5-8 and TRBJ1-6, with D perhaps TRBD1 (6 bases). The CDR3 contains 15 residues. Germline loops: CDR1 SGHTS, CDR2 YDEGEE. Deletions cut 0 bases from V and 9 bases from J, with 13 bases between. CDR3 region: CASSLVGTWSSPLHF. In nucleotides, the CDR3 is TGTGCCAGCAGCTTGGTTGGGACATGGAGTTCACCCCTCCACTTT.

The chain couples TRBV6-1 to TRBJ1-4; a possible D gene is TRBD1 (5 bases). The CDR3 length is 14 residues. Germline V CDR1 and CDR2: MNHNS, SASEGT. The V and J ends lost 6 bases and 7 bases respectively, with 15 bases between them. Here the CDR3 reads CASRPQGNLEKLFF. As DNA, the CDR3 is TGTGCCAGCAGGCCCCAGGGTAATCTTGAAAAACTGTTTTTT.

The chain employs TRBV2 and TRBJ2-1, with D possibly being TRBD1 (7 bases). This CDR3 has 14 amino acids. Germline V lookup: CDR1 SNHLY, CDR2 FYNNEI. V shed 8 bases and J shed 3 bases, with 14 bases lying between them. CDR3 sequence (DNA): TGTGCCAGCCAGGGGGGACGGATCTACAATGAGCAGTTCTTC. Protein product: CASQGGRIYNEQFF.

The chain recombines TRBV29-1 with TRBJ1-1; D not certain. Per germline, CDR1 SQVTM and CDR2 ANQGSEA. V lost 5 bases and J lost 0, with 10 bases in between. This CDR3 contains 13 residues. The CDR3 loop reads CSVPDGMNTEAFF. CDR3 in DNA: TGCAGCGTTCCTGACGGCATGAACACTGAAGCTTTCTTT.

The J gene is TRBJ1-5, the V gene TRBV2; a possible D gene is TRBD1 (6 bases). This CDR3 has 13 amino acids. Germline CDR1 is SNHLY and CDR2 is FYNNEI. V lost 7 bases, J lost 4 bases, and 11 bases lay in between. CDR3 protein: CASIGTRNQPQHF. For the CDR3, the DNA is TGTGCCAGCATCGGGACACGAAATCAGCCCCAGCATTTT.

The chain has TRBV2 and TRBJ2-3; no clear D gene. The germline gives CDR1 SNHLY, CDR2 FYNNEI. Trimming took off 8 bases at V and 0 bases at J, with 9 bases between the two ends. The length of the CDR3 is 13 residues. The CDR3 loop is CASFYGSTDTQYF. CDR3 DNA: TGTGCCAGCTTTTACGGGAGCACAGATACGCAGTATTTT.

The gene calls are TRBV7-9 and TRBJ1-5; D not certain. The CDR3 consists of 13 residues. V was cut by 1 base and J by 4 bases, with 5 bases left in between. Germline CDR1 and CDR2: SEHNR and FQNEAQ (reference sequence). CDR3 bases: TGTGCCAGCAGCTTAGGGAAGAATCAGCCCCAGCATTTT. This sequence encodes CASSLGKNQPQHF.

V usage is TRBV21-1 and J usage is TRBJ2-2; the DNA was not compared with TRBD2, the D call given in the table. TRBV21-1 corresponds to a pseudogene. The CDR3 has 14 amino acids. The CDR3 DNA is TGTGCCAGCAGCGTCAGCGGTGGGACCGGGGAGCTGTTTTTT. It is translated as CASSVSGGTGELFF.

This clone was detected once. The chain uses TRBV15 and TRBJ2-1, with D tentatively TRBD2 (7 bases). The ends were cut back, 10 bases at V and 2 bases at J, with 18 bases in the middle. Germline lookup yields CDR1 LNHNV and CDR2 YYDKDF (reference sequence). The CDR3 is made up of 15 amino acids. The CDR3 DNA sequence: TGTGCCATCACAGCCGTGGGGGGGCCCTACAATGAGCAGTTCTTC. Translated, it gives CAITAVGGPYNEQFF.

Details on this clone: Other nucleotide sequences from this sample produce the same CDR3. This chain uses TRBV7-2 with TRBJ2-2; no clear D gene. V shed 1 base and J shed 2 bases, with 8 bases lying between them. Germline CDR1 is SGHTA and CDR2 is FQGNSA. This CDR3 has 15 residues. The CDR3 loop is CASSLVWGNTGELFF. The DNA of the CDR3 is TGTGCCAGCAGCTTAGTATGGGGAAACACCGGGGAGCTGTTTTTT.

This chain joins TRBV6-1 and TRBJ1-1; 8 bases line up with TRBD1. This CDR3 is 13 amino acids long. The ends lost 5 bases at V and 6 bases at J; junction bases unmatched: 5. CDR1 and CDR2 (germline): MNHNS, SASEGT. The CDR3 region is CASSQDRGAEAFF. The CDR3 coding sequence is TGTGCCAGCAGTCAAGACAGGGGCGCTGAAGCTTTCTTT.

V is TRBV6-4 and J is TRBJ2-7; a weak D match, TRBD1 (5 bases). This CDR3 spans 14 amino acids. Germline CDR1 and CDR2: MRHNA and SNTAGT. V lost 3 bases, J lost 3 bases, and 12 bases lay in between. CDR3 region: CASSEYGQNYEQYF. In DNA, the CDR3 is TGTGCCAGCAGTGAGTACGGACAAAACTACGAGCAGTACTTC.

The chain couples TRBV5-6 to TRBJ2-7, with D possibly TRBD2 on 5 matching bases. V was cut by 7 bases and J by 2 bases, with 19 bases left in between. The CDR3 extends over 15 amino acids. The germline V gene has CDR1 SGHDT and CDR2 YYEEEE. CDR3 amino acids: CASRQGRVITYEQYF. CDR3 DNA: TGTGCCAGCCGCCAAGGGCGGGTGATAACCTACGAGCAGTACTTC.

The table lists this clone with a count of one. The chain couples TRBV6-1 to TRBJ2-1; 10 bases line up with TRBD2. CDR1 is MNHNS, CDR2 SASEGT, per germline. The CDR3 has 19 residues. The junction had 15 bases not matched to a gene; V was cut back by 1 base and J by 6 bases. The CDR3 sequence: CASSEGASGSTPLFNEQFF. CDR3 DNA sequence: TGTGCCAGCAGTGAAGGGGCTAGCGGGAGTACGCCTCTATTCAATGAGCAGTTCTTC.

This chain links TRBV7-8 with TRBJ1-6; D perhaps matches TRBD1 (5 bases). Germline V gene sequence: CDR1 SGHVS, CDR2 FQNEAQ. The CDR3 loop spans 16 amino acids. The V end lost 5 bases, the J end lost 6 bases, and 17 bases lay between the germline ends. This chain's CDR3 is CASSQRGSLPNSPLHF. The CDR3 DNA is TGTGCCAGCAGCCAGAGGGGCAGTTTACCTAATTCACCCCTCCACTTT.

The rearrangement joins TRBV11-3 to TRBJ2-5; the match to TRBD2 covers 11 bases. Germline V CDR1 and CDR2: SGHNT, YENEEA. J gave up 5 bases and V 5 bases, and 4 bases lay outside the gene matches. The CDR3 consists of 14 residues. The CDR3 DNA is TGTGCCAGCAGCCAAACTAGCGGGAGCGAGACCCAGTACTTC. Translated, it gives CASSQTSGSETQYF.

The CDR3 loop is CASSIRQAFNQPQHF. CDR3 DNA sequence: TGTGCCAGTAGTATAAGGCAGGCCTTCAATCAGCCCCAGCATTTT. The chain joins TRBV19 to TRBJ1-5; D gene unclear. This CDR3 is 15 amino acids long. CDR1 is LNHDA, CDR2 SQIVND, per germline (reference sequence). Trimming shortened V by 2 bases and J by 3 bases, and 11 bases separated the two germline ends.

This chain uses TRBV2 with TRBJ2-7; 9 bases match TRBD2. Looked up from germline, CDR1 is SNHLY and CDR2 is FYNNEI. V trimming: 7 bases; J trimming: 4 bases; junction bases outside the gene matches: 8. The CDR3 extends over 14 amino acids. CDR3 amino acids: CASNLAGAAYEQYF. CDR3 nucleotides: TGTGCCAGCAATTTAGCGGGAGCGGCTTACGAGCAGTACTTC. Looking up the rest from reference TRBV2 and TRBJ2-7 gives the full variable domain: EPEVTQTPSHQVTQMGQEVILRCVPISNHLYFYWYRQILGQKVEFLVSFYNNEISEKSEIFDDQFSVERPDGSNFTLKIRSTKLEDSAMYFCASNLAGAAYEQYFGPGTRLTVT.

The V and J genes are TRBV6-1 and TRBJ1-5; D may be TRBD1 (5 bases). Trimming removed 10 bases from V and 7 bases from J, with 17 bases in between. CDR3 size: 13 residues. Germline CDR1 reads MNHNS; CDR2 reads SASEGT. This CDR3 reads CAIAGGTRQPQHF. Written as DNA, the CDR3 is TGTGCCATCGCCGGGGGGACTAGACAGCCCCAGCATTTT.

In nucleotides, the CDR3 is TGTGCCACCAGCAGATTGGACGGTAGCTCCTACAATGAGCAGTTCTTC. It encodes CATSRLDGSSYNEQFF. The chain couples TRBV15 to TRBJ2-1; D remains unclear. The CDR3 covers 16 residues. Germline CDR1 is LNHNV and CDR2 is YYDKDF (reference sequence). Trimming pared 2 bases from V and 0 bases from J, leaving 11 bases between.